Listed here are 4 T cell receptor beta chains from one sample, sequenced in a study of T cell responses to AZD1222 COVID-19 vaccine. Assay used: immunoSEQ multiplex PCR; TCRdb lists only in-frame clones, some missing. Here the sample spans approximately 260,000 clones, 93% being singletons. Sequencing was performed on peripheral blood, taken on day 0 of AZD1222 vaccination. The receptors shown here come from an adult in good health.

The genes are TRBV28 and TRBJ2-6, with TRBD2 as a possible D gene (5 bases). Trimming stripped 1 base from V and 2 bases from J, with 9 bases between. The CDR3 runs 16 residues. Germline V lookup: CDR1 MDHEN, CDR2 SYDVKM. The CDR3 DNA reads TGTGCCAGCAGTTTATCCGGGGAGCCTGGGGCCAACGTCCTGACTTTC. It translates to CASSLSGEPGANVLTF. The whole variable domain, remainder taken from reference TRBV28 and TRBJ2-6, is DVKVTQSSRYLVKRTGEKVFLECVQDMDHENMFWYRQDPGLGLRLIYFSYDVKMKEKGDIPEGYSVSREKKERFSLILESASTNQTSMYLCASSLSGEPGANVLTFGAGSRLTVL.

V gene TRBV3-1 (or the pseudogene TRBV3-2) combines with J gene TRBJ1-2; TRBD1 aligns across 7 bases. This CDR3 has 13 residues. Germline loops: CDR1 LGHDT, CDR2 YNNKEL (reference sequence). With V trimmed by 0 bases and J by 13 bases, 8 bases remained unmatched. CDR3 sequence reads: CASSQDWDRPPTF. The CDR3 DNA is TGTGCCAGCAGCCAAGATTGGGACAGACCACCCACCTTC.

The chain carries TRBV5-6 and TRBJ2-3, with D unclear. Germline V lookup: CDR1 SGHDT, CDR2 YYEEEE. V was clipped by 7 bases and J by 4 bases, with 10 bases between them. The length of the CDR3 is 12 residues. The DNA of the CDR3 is TGTGCCAGCGCATCGGTCCCAGATACGCAGTATTTT. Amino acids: CASASVPDTQYF.

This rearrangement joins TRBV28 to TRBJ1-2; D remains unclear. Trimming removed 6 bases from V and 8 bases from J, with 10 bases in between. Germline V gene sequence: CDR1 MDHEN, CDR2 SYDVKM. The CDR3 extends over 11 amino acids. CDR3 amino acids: CASRSRRGYTF. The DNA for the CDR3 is TGTGCCAGCAGGTCAAGGAGGGGCTACACCTTC.